These T cell receptor beta chains were read from a single sample in a study of T-cell reconstitution after alpha-beta-depleted transplantation in children. Each CDR3 protein is one row after TCRdb ran MiXCR on the PCR reads. There are about 500,000 distinct CDR3 sequences in the sample; roughly 33% occur only once, and less than 2.5% lies in the top ten. The material sequenced was PBMCs from the stem cell graft donor, taken from the stem cell graft. The receptor set was obtained from a human donor who donated a stem cell graft to a child with aplastic anemia. Both conserved end residues are part of each CDR3. D genes are given only for firm matches. Size values are once, few and many counts, or a class for expanded clones, and some rows have none.

J | V | D | size | CDR3 | DNA
TRBJ2-3 | TRBV28 | TRBD1 | few | CGLGGDSTDTQYF | TGTGGGCTAGGGGGCGACTCGACAGATACGCAGTATTTT
TRBJ2-5 | TRBV20-1 | TRBD2 | - | CSAKTSGRNQETQYF | TGCAGTGCCAAGACCAGCGGGAGGAACCAAGAGACCCAGTACTTC
TRBJ2-7 | TRBV30 | - | - | CAWTMGGFAYEQYF | TGTGCCTGGACGATGGGAGGTTTTGCCTACGAGCAGTACTTC
TRBJ1-1 | TRBV4-1 | - | few | CASSQEEYRSNTEAFF | TGCGCCAGCAGCCAAGAGGAATACCGGTCGAACACTGAAGCTTTCTTT
TRBJ1-3 | TRBV20-1 | - | - | CSASWRDSGNTIYF | TGCAGTGCTAGCTGGCGGGACTCTGGAAACACCATATATTTT
TRBJ2-3 | TRBV5-1 | TRBD2 | once | CASSLESAGADTQYF | TGCGCCAGCAGCTTGGAGTCAGCGGGGGCAGATACGCAGTATTTT
TRBJ2-1 | TRBV28 | - | few | CASSLTTSGNEQFF | TGTGCCAGCAGTTTAACGACAAGTGGGAATGAGCAGTTCTTC
TRBJ1-5 | TRBV5-1 | - | once | CASRQSPGSNQPQHF | TGCGCCAGCAGACAGAGCCCAGGAAGCAATCAGCCCCAGCATTTT
TRBJ1-1 | TRBV19 | - | - | CASQRQVSRTEAFF | TGTGCCAGCCAACGTCAGGTCTCGAGGACTGAAGCTTTCTTT
TRBJ2-1 | TRBV20-1 | - | few | CSAKNTGLLFSYNEQFF | TGTAGTGCTAAGAATACGGGACTGCTATTCTCCTACAATGAGCAGTTCTTC
TRBJ1-1 | TRBV29-1 | - | - | CSVESPGRETFF | TGCAGCGTTGAATCCCCGGGGCGAGAGACTTTCTTT
TRBJ2-3 | TRBV12-3/TRBV12-4 | TRBD2 | - | CASSLSRRETGTDTQYF | TGTGCCAGCAGTTTATCTCGGCGGGAGACGGGGACAGATACGCAGTATTTT
TRBJ2-5 | TRBV27 | TRBD2 | - | CASSSLAGDETQYF | TGTGCCAGCAGTTCCCTAGCGGGAGACGAGACCCAGTACTTC
TRBJ1-3 | TRBV9 | - | few | CASSVESGVENTIYF | TGTGCCAGCAGCGTAGAATCAGGGGTGGAAAACACCATATATTTT
TRBJ1-2 | TRBV30 | TRBD1 | - | CAYGQAPTNGYTF | TGTGCCTATGGACAGGCCCCCACTAATGGCTACACCTTC
TRBJ2-3 | TRBV4-3 | TRBD1 | - | CASSPEGQGGDTQYF | TGCGCCAGCAGCCCAGAAGGACAGGGGGGAGATACGCAGTATTTT
TRBJ2-1 | TRBV20-1 | TRBD2 | once | CSATRLAEYNEQFF | TGCAGTGCTACCCGACTAGCGGAATACAATGAGCAGTTCTTC
TRBJ2-1 | TRBV20-1 | - | few | CSAAGYNEQFF | TGCAGTGCTGCGGGCTACAATGAGCAGTTCTTC
TRBJ1-2 | TRBV7-9 | - | few | CASSSGLHGYTF | TGTGCCAGCAGCTCGGGACTTCATGGCTACACTTTC
TRBJ2-1 | TRBV7-6 | - | - | CASSLLEAEQFF | TGTGCCAGCAGCCTACTAGAGGCTGAGCAGTTCTTC
TRBJ2-3 | TRBV29-1 | TRBD2 | few | CSVARLAGSTDTQYF | TGCAGCGTTGCTCGGCTAGCGGGTAGCACAGATACGCAGTATTTT
TRBJ2-1 | TRBV6-6 | TRBD2 | - | CASTNGAGGNEQFF | TGTGCCAGCACAAACGGGGCGGGGGGCAATGAGCAGTTCTTC
TRBJ2-1 | TRBV15 | TRBD1 | few | CATSRLSAGGRREQFF | TGTGCCACCAGCAGGCTTTCGGCAGGGGGACGGCGGGAGCAGTTCTTC
TRBJ2-5 | TRBV6-6 | - | few | CASSRRAGETQYF | TGTGCCAGCAGTCGGAGGGCCGGAGAGACCCAGTACTTC
TRBJ2-5 | TRBV7-2 | - | many | CASSSDSQETQYF | TGTGCCAGCAGCTCGGACAGCCAAGAGACCCAGTACTTC
TRBJ2-5 | TRBV5-4 | - | - | CASSLESTYQETQYF | TGTGCCAGCAGCTTGGAAAGCACGTACCAAGAGACCCAGTACTTC
TRBJ2-7 | TRBV5-5 | TRBD2 | - | CASSLAHSSGPSYEQYF | TGTGCCAGCAGCTTGGCTCACTCTAGCGGGCCTTCCTACGAGCAGTACTTC
TRBJ2-3 | TRBV29-1 | - | few | CSVDAATTDTQYF | TGCAGCGTAGACGCGGCGACCACAGATACGCAGTATTTT
TRBJ2-7 | TRBV18 | - | - | CASSPSGSRGVEQYF | TGTGCCAGCTCACCAAGTGGTAGCAGGGGAGTCGAGCAGTACTTC
TRBJ2-3 | TRBV5-4 | - | - | CASSLARESTDTQYF | TGTGCCAGCAGCTTGGCCCGGGAGAGCACAGATACGCAGTATTTT
TRBJ2-7 | TRBV4-2 | - | - | CASSQDGGSWEQYF | TGTGCCAGCAGCCAAGATGGGGGTTCGTGGGAGCAGTACTTC
TRBJ2-1 | TRBV10-1 | - | few | CASSEERLPKNEQFF | TGCGCCAGCAGTGAAGAGAGGCTACCCAAAAATGAGCAGTTCTTC
TRBJ2-5 | TRBV11-2 | - | - | CASGSGIYQYF | TGTGCCAGCGGGTCCGGAATCTACCAGTACTTC
TRBJ2-7 | TRBV29-1 | TRBD1 | few | CSVGPTGLPYEQYF | TGCAGCGTTGGCCCGACAGGGCTCCCCTACGAGCAGTACTTC
TRBJ2-5 | TRBV5-4 | - | - | CASSTTAQETQYF | TGTGCCAGCAGCACGACAGCCCAAGAGACCCAGTACTTC
TRBJ1-2 | TRBV3-1 | - | - | CASSQDGGGTTGGYTF | TGTGCCAGCAGCCAAGATGGAGGGGGAACAACAGGAGGCTACACCTTC
TRBJ2-1 | TRBV18 | - | few | CASSPVPTAGTGDNEQFF | TGTGCCAGCTCACCAGTACCGACGGCAGGGACCGGTGACAATGAGCAGTTCTTC
TRBJ2-1 | TRBV12-3/TRBV12-4 | TRBD2 | - | CASSLAGLASDEQFF | TGTGCCAGCAGTTTAGCGGGACTAGCATCCGATGAGCAGTTCTTC
TRBJ2-2 | TRBV25-1 | - | - | CASNGNTGELFF | TGTGCCAGCAACGGTAACACCGGGGAGCTGTTTTTT
TRBJ2-7 | TRBV7-6 | - | - | CASSLGGDSYEQYF | TGTGCCAGCAGCCTCGGGGGTGACTCCTACGAGCAGTACTTC
TRBJ2-1 | TRBV6-2/TRBV6-3 | TRBD2 | - | CASTLAGYNEQFF | TGTGCCAGCACACTAGCGGGATACAATGAGCAGTTCTTC